In its sample, the clone carrying this T cell receptor beta chain was seen a few times. This CDR3 is built from 16 residues. The V segment lost 7 bases and the J segment 5 bases; nucleotides outside the gene matches: 11. The germline V gene encodes CDR1 SGHTA and CDR2 FQGNSA. This sample stems from a study of blood T cells in healthy people across ages. Sample-barcoded 5' priming and a J-beta primer mix drove a second PCR of 7 to 11 cycles. TCRdb fed the 5' RACE reads into MiXCR, producing one record per CDR3 protein. The table has about a million distinct CDR3 sequences, roughly 50% seen once. V gene TRBV7-2 combines with J gene TRBJ2-5; TRBD2 matches at 12 bases. The sequencing sample was made of blood. This receptor was taken from a woman aged 55-69 years in good health. CDR3 in amino acids: CASTPQTSGSRETQYF. The CDR3 DNA sequence: TGTGCCAGCACCCCCCAGACTAGCGGGAGCCGGGAGACCCAGTACTTC.